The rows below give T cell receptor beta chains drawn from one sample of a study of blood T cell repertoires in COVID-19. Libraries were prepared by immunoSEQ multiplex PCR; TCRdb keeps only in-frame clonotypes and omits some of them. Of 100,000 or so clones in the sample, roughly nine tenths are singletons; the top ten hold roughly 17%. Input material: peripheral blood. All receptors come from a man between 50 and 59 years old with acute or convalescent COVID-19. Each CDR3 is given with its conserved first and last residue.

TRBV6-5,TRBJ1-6,CAATAGTGVSALHF
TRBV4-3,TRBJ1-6,CASSRGDRGLGSPLHF
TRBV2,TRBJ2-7,CASSGTTRGGQYF
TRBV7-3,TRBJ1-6,CASSSTGGGSPLHF
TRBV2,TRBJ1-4,CASSEVRLGARGNEKLFF
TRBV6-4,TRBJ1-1,CASSPDRGRRTEAFF
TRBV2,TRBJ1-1,CASREQGGGTEAFF
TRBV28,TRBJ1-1,CASRTHLKAFF
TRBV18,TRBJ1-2,CASSRDRANYGYTF
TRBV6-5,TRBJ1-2,CASRENYGYTF